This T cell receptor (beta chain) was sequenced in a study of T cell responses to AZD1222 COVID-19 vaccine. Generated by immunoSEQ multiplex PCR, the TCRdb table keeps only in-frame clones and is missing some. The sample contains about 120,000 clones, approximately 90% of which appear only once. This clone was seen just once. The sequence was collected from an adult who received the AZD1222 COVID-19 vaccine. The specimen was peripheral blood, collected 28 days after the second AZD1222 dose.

This chain's CDR3 is CASSIDGGTNSPLHF. In DNA form, the CDR3 reads TGTGCCAGTAGTATAGATGGGGGAACCAATTCACCCCTCCACTTT. The gene calls are TRBV19 and TRBJ1-6; D perhaps matches TRBD1 (5 bases). The germline CDR1 and CDR2 sequences are LNHDA and SQIVND (reference sequence). V was clipped by 0 bases and J by 7 bases, with 10 bases between them. The CDR3 has 15 amino acids.